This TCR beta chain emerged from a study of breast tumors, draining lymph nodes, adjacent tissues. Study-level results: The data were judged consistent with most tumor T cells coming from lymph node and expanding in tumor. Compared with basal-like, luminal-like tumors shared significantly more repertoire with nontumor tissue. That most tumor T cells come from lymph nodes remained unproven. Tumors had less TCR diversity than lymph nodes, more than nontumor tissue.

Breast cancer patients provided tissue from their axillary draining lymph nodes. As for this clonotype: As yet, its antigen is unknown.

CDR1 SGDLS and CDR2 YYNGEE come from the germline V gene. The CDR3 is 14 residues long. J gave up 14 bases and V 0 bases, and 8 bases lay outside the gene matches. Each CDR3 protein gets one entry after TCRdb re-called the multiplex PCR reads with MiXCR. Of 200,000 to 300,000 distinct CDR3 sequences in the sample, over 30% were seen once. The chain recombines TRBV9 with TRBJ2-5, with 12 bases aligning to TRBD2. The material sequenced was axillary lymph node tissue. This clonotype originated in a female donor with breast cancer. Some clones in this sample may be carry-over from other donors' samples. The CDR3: CASSVASGRAGSYF. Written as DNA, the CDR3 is TGTGCCAGCAGCGTAGCTAGCGGGAGGGCGGGGTCCTACTTC.